This is a list of T cell receptor beta chains from one sample in a study of T-cell reconstitution after alpha-beta-depleted transplantation in children. Using its own MiXCR run on the PCR reads, TCRdb lists one record per CDR3 protein. Of some 200,000 distinct CDR3 sequences in the sample, approximately 11% were seen once. The source was PBMCs, collected before TCRalphabeta/CD19-depleted stem cell transplant. The receptors shown here come from a child under two years old with acute myeloid leukemia, due to receive a stem cell transplant. Each CDR3 is given with its conserved first and last residue. Fields, in order: J gene, V gene, clone size, D gene, CDR3 protein, CDR3 DNA. The D gene is left open where the match is weak. Some rows mark clone size as missing; the rest say once, few, many or name a class of expanded clone.

J: TRBJ2-1
V: TRBV7-9
size: many
D: TRBD2
CDR3: CASSPPYRLAVNNEQFF
DNA: TGTGCCAGCAGCCCACCCTACAGACTAGCGGTCAACAATGAGCAGTTCTTC

J: TRBJ1-4
V: TRBV20-1
size: many
D: TRBD1
CDR3: CSARDLSGGRKLFF
DNA: TGCAGTGCTAGAGATCTGTCAGGGGGGAGAAAACTGTTTTTT

J: TRBJ2-3
V: TRBV3-1
size: many
D: TRBD2
CDR3: CASSQGLAGADTQYF
DNA: TGTGCCAGCAGCCAAGGACTAGCGGGAGCAGATACGCAGTATTTT

J: TRBJ2-1
V: TRBV12-3/TRBV12-4
size: many
D: TRBD1
CDR3: CASSPWTGEGNEQFF
DNA: TGTGCCAGCAGCCCTTGGACAGGGGAGGGCAATGAGCAGTTCTTC

J: TRBJ1-2
V: TRBV29-1
size: many
D: NA
CDR3: CSVEGPNYGYTF
DNA: TGCAGCGTTGAAGGCCCGAACTATGGCTACACCTTC

J: TRBJ2-7
V: TRBV3-1
size: many
D: NA
CDR3: CASSQRAYEQYF
DNA: TGTGCCAGCAGCCAAAGGGCCTACGAGCAGTACTTC

J: TRBJ2-5
V: TRBV12-3/TRBV12-4
size: many
D: NA
CDR3: CASSLSKETQYF
DNA: TGTGCCAGCAGTTTAAGTAAAGAGACCCAGTACTTC

J: TRBJ1-2
V: TRBV16
size: NA
D: NA
CDR3: CASSQLGAGAGSYGYTF
DNA: TGTGCCAGCAGCCAATTGGGGGCAGGGGCCGGCTCCTATGGCTACACCTTC

J: TRBJ1-2
V: TRBV7-2
size: few
D: NA
CDR3: CASSLESYGYTF
DNA: TGTGCCAGCAGCTTAGAATCCTATGGCTACACCTTC

J: TRBJ2-1
V: TRBV4-1
size: many
D: TRBD2
CDR3: CASSQAVASGSGEQFF
DNA: TGCGCCAGCAGCCAAGCAGTCGCTAGCGGGAGTGGTGAGCAGTTCTTC

J: TRBJ2-7
V: TRBV27
size: many
D: TRBD1
CDR3: CASSYRGSYEQYF
DNA: TGTGCCAGCAGTTACAGGGGGTCCTACGAGCAGTACTTC

J: TRBJ1-2
V: TRBV15
size: few
D: NA
CDR3: CATSRDGWYGYTF
DNA: TGTGCCACCAGCAGAGATGGTTGGTATGGCTACACCTTC

J: TRBJ2-2
V: TRBV20-1
size: many
D: NA
CDR3: CSATSGQNPTGELFF
DNA: TGCAGTGCTACCTCCGGACAGAACCCCACCGGGGAGCTGTTTTTT

J: TRBJ2-7
V: TRBV27
size: many
D: NA
CDR3: CASSFIWGEDEQYF
DNA: TGTGCCAGCAGTTTCATTTGGGGGGAGGACGAGCAGTACTTC

J: TRBJ1-6
V: TRBV7-6
size: many
D: TRBD1
CDR3: CASSLRPGQAYSPLHF
DNA: TGTGCCAGCAGCTTGAGACCGGGACAGGCGTATTCACCCCTCCACTTT